This TCR beta chain stems from a study of PD-1 blockade in classical Hodgkin lymphoma. Study in general: Patients were administered nivolumab (3 mg/kg intravenously) every 2 weeks. Points from the study as a whole: CD4+ TCR diversity rose significantly by C4D1, and CD8+ TCR diversity did not. Complete responders' diversity at baseline resembled that of newly diagnosed patients.

With respect to this clone: Its specificity is not known.

Each patient's relapse followed autologous stem cell transplantation, and brentuximab vedotin exposure varied. Best responses included complete response and partial response; otherwise, the best response was progressive disease. V was shortened by 0 bases and J by 4 bases, with 10 bases between the two germline ends. This CDR3 has 14 residues. Germline CDR1 SGHRS, CDR2 YFSETQ. The method was immunoSEQ multiplex PCR; TCRdb's version includes in-frame clones alone and lacks a portion of them. Here the sample spans some 41,000 clones, around 78% being singletons. This sequence originates from a human donor with classical Hodgkin lymphoma. Sequences were derived from peripheral blood mononuclear cells (PBMCs), sampled at baseline. The chain combines TRBV5-1 with TRBJ1-1, with unresolved D. This CDR3 is CASSLAGVGTEAFF. CDR3 in DNA: TGCGCCAGCAGCTTGGCCGGGGTTGGCACTGAAGCTTTCTTT. Supplemented by reference TRBV5-1 and TRBJ1-1, the full variable domain reads KAGVTQTPRYLIKTRGQQVTLSCSPISGHRSVSWYQQTPGQGLQFLFEYFSETQRNKGNFPGRFSGRQFSNSRSEMNVSTLELGDSALYLCASSLAGVGTEAFFGQGTRLTVV.